This TCR beta chain stems from a study of blood T cell repertoires in COVID-19. The overall study: Sites across the United States, Italy and Spain contributed samples from acute and convalescent COVID-19. T cells, B-cell-depleted T cells, or PBMCs provided the cDNA or gDNA that served as material.

Original processing methods: Amplification of reference gene primers provided the estimated nucleated cell counts. TCRdb keeps only in-frame clones here, not all; method: immunoSEQ multiplex PCR. V, J and clone size are those of that table, while D and trimming were read from the DNA. The sample shows 200,000 to 300,000 clones, approximately 90% of them seen only once. The sequencing input was PBMCs or T cells enriched from blood (not recorded which). This receptor was taken from a woman in her forties with acute COVID-19.

CDR3 sequence (DNA): TGTGCCAGCAGCTCCCTCCTTGTATCTGAAGCTTTCTTT. Its translation is CASSSLLVSEAFF. The chain has TRBV11-2 and TRBJ1-1; D gene unclear. Trimming shortened V by 4 bases and J by 6 bases, and 12 bases separated the two germline ends. CDR1 and CDR2 from the germline V gene are SGHAT and FQNNGV. The CDR3 runs to 13 residues. The complete variable domain, with remaining parts taken from reference TRBV11-2 and TRBJ1-1, reads EAGVAQSPRYKIIEKRQSVAFWCNPISGHATLYWYQQILGQGPKLLIQFQNNGVVDDSQLPKDRFSAERLKGVDSTLKIQPAKLEDSAVYLCASSSLLVSEAFFGQGTRLTVV.